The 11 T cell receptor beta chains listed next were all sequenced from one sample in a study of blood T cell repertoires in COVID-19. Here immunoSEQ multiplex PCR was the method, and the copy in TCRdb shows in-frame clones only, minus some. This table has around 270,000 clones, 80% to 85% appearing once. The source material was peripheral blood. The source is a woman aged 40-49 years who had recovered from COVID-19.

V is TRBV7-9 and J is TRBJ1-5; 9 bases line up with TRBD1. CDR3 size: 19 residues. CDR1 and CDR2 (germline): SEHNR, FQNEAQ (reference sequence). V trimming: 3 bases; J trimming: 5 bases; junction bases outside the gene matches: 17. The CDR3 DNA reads TGTGCCAGCAGCTTCGGCCGAGGACAGGGGATAGGGAGGGATCAGCCCCAGCATTTT. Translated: CASSFGRGQGIGRDQPQHF.

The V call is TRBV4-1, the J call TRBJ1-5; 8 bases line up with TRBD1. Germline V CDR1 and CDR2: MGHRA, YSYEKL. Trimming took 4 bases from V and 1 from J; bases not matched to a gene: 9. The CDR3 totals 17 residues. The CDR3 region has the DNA TGCGCCAGCAGCCTACGGCAGGGGGCTGACAGCAATCAGCCCCAGCATTTT. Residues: CASSLRQGADSNQPQHF.

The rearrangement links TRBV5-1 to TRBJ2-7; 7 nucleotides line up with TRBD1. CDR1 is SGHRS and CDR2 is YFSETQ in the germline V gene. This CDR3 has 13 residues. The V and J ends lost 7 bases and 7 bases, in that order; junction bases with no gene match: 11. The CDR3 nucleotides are TGCGCCAGCGGCCAGGACAGGTTTGGGGAGCAGTACTTC. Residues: CASGQDRFGEQYF.

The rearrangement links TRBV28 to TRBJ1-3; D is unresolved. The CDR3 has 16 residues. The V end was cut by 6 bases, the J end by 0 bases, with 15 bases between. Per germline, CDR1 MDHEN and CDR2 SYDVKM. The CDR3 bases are TGTGCCAGCAGCTTTTACCGTACGAGCTCTGGAAACACCATATATTTT. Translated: CASSFYRTSSGNTIYF.

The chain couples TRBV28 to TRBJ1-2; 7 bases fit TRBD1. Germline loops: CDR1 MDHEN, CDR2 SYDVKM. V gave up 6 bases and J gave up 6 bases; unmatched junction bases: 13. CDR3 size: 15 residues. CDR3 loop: CASRTDRAFLNGYTF. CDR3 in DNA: TGTGCCAGCAGAACCGACAGGGCTTTTCTAAATGGCTACACCTTC.

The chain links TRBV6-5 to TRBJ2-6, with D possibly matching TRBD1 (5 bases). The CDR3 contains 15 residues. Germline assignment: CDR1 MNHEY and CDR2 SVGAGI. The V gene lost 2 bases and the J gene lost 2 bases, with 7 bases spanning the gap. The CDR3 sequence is CASSYGHAGANVLTF. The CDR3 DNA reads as TGTGCCAGCAGTTACGGACATGCTGGGGCCAACGTCCTGACTTTC.

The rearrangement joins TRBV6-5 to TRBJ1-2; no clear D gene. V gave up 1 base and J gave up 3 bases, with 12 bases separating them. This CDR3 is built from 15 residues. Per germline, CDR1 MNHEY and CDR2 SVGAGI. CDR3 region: CASSYFPSQDYGYTF. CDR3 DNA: TGTGCCAGCAGTTACTTCCCCTCCCAGGACTATGGCTACACCTTC.

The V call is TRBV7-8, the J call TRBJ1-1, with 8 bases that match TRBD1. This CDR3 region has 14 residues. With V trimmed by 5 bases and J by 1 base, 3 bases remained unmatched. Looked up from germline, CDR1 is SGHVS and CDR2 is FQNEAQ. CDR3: CASSRQGRNTEAFF. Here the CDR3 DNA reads TGTGCCAGCAGCCGACAGGGGCGGAACACTGAAGCTTTCTTT.

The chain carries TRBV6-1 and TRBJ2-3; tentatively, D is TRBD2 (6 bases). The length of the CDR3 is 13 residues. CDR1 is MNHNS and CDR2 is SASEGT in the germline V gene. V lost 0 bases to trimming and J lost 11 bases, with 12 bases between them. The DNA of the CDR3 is TGTGCCAGCAGTGAAGCGCAGCGGGTCTTGCAGTATTTT. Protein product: CASSEAQRVLQYF.

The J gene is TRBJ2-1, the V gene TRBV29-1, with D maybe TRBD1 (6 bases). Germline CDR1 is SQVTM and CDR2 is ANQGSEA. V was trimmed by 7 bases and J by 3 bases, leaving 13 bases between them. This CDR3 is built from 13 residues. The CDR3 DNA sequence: TGCAGCGCCCAGCCGGACAGCTACAATGAGCAGTTCTTC. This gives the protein CSAQPDSYNEQFF.

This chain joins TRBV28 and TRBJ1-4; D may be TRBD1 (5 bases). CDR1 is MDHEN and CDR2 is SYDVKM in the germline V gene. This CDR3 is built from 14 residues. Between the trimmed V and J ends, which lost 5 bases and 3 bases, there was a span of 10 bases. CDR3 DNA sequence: TGTGCCAGCAGTGCGATACAGGCTAATGAAAAACTGTTTTTT. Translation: CASSAIQANEKLFF.